The T cell receptor beta chain under discussion was sequenced for a study of T-cell reconstitution after alpha-beta-depleted transplantation in children. Overall study findings and caveats: It was newly produced T cells that mostly accounted for T-cell counts and diversity one year after transplant.

Library preparation (for TCRbeta) was performed with unique molecular identifiers. TCRdb independently ran MiXCR on the PCR reads; one entry per CDR3 protein. The data hold about 98,000 distinct CDR3 sequences, with 5% to 6% observed a single time. This clonotype was seen repeatedly, ten times or more. What it binds is not known. V lost 6 bases and J lost 4; bases outside the gene matches: 14. The germline V gene encodes CDR1 DFQATT and CDR2 SNEGSKA (reference sequence). This CDR3 has 15 residues. The sequence was obtained from a female patient aged 2-10 years who had a stem cell transplant for Fanconi anemia, so the T cells may come from the graft donor. The V call is TRBV20-1, the J call TRBJ2-7, with 8 bases matching TRBD2. The sequencing used PBMCs, mostly from graft donor cells, collected 60 days after TCRalphabeta/CD19-depleted stem cell transplant. CDR3 residues: CSAGRKREFTYEQYF. The CDR3 coding sequence is TGCAGTGCCGGTCGGAAGCGGGAGTTTACTTACGAGCAGTACTTC.